This record concerns one TCR beta chain sequence. The entry originates in a study of blood T cell repertoires in COVID-19. Germline CDR1 reads SGHTA; CDR2 reads FQGNSA. The CDR3 consists of 15 residues. V lost 2 bases, J lost 7 bases, and 8 bases stayed unmatched. Clones were sequenced by immunoSEQ multiplex PCR, and TCRdb holds only the in-frame ones, with some missing. The table has approximately 290,000 clones, approximately 83% seen once. The TCR was taken from a woman aged 25 to 39 who had recovered from COVID-19. What was sequenced was PBMCs or T cells enriched from blood (not recorded which). The V call is TRBV7-2, the J call TRBJ1-2; TRBD1 matches at 9 bases. CDR3 region: CASSLFDRGGGGYTF. CDR3 nucleotide sequence: TGTGCCAGCAGCTTATTTGACAGGGGGGGAGGTGGCTACACCTTC.